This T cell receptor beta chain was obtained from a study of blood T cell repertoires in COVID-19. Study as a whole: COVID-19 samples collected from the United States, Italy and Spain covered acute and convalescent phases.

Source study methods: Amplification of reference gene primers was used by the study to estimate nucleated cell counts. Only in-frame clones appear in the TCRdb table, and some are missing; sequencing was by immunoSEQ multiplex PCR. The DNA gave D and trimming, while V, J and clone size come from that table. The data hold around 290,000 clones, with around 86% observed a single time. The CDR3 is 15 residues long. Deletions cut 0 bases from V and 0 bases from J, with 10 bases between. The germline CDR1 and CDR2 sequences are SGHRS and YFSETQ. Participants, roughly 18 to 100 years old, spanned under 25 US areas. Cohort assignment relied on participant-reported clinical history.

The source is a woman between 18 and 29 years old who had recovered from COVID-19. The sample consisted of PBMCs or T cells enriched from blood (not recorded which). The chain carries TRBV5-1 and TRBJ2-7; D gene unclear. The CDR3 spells CASSLESPSSYEQYF. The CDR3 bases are TGCGCCAGCAGCTTGGAATCCCCTAGCTCCTACGAGCAGTACTTC.